The 14 T cell receptor beta chains reported below all come from one sample, sequenced in a study of T-cell memory formation after mild COVID-19. TCRdb reprocessed the 5' RACE reads via MiXCR and lists one record per CDR3 protein. The data show over 250,000 distinct CDR3 sequences, roughly 15% seen once. Material: PBMCs or a T cell subset sorted from them (not recorded which). All receptors derive from a young man who had mild COVID-19 (a few samples of this study predate the infection). Cell type and time point are not known.

This rearrangement joins TRBV4-1 to TRBJ2-7, with a weak D call TRBD1 (5 bases). Trimming stripped 1 base from V and 0 bases from J, with 10 bases between. This CDR3 region has 15 residues. From germline, CDR1 is MGHRA and CDR2 YSYEKL. CDR3 sequence (DNA): TGCGCCAGCAGCCAAGGGGGCGGTCGCTCCTACGAGCAGTACTTC. Translation: CASSQGGGRSYEQYF.

The chain links TRBV29-1 to TRBJ2-2; TRBD2 might be the D (7 bases). Germline CDR1 is SQVTM and CDR2 is ANQGSEA. The CDR3 sequence is 15 residues long. V gave up 4 bases and J gave up 2 bases, with 14 bases separating them. This CDR3 is CSVGVQGLNTGELFF. In DNA form, the CDR3 reads TGCAGCGTTGGGGTACAGGGACTAAACACCGGGGAGCTGTTTTTT.

This chain uses TRBV6-2 or TRBV6-3 with TRBJ2-7; D unresolved. Germline lookup yields CDR1 MNHEY and CDR2 SVGEGT. The ends were cut back, 2 bases at V and 3 bases at J, with 23 bases in the middle. This CDR3 contains 18 residues. In nucleotides, the CDR3 is TGTGCCAGCAGTTACCGGGTAGGCAGGCCAGAAGGCGTCTACGAGCAGTACGTC. As protein: CASSYRVGRPEGVYEQYV.

V and J are TRBV20-1 and TRBJ1-1; D unresolved. CDR1 DFQATT and CDR2 SNEGSKA come from the germline V gene (reference sequence). The ends were cut back, 0 bases at V and 5 bases at J, with 7 bases in the middle. The CDR3 is 12 residues long. CDR3 loop: CSARDLGTEAFF. Here the CDR3 DNA reads TGCAGTGCTAGAGATCTGGGGACTGAAGCTTTCTTT.

This clonotype was picked up many times. The chain carries TRBV7-9 and TRBJ2-5; D possibly uses TRBD1 or TRBD2 (6 bases each). In germline, CDR1 is SEHNR, CDR2 FQNEAQ (reference sequence). The CDR3 covers 16 residues. Deletions cut 0 bases from V and 5 bases from J, with 16 bases between. In DNA form, the CDR3 reads TGTGCCAGCAGCTTAGCTCGGGGGCATCCGCCCGAGACCCAGTACTTC. Amino acids: CASSLARGHPPETQYF.

The chain joins TRBV7-2 to TRBJ1-5; D not certain. V lost 2 bases and J 1 base, leaving 6 bases between the germline ends. The CDR3 contains 14 residues. Germline V lookup: CDR1 SGHTA, CDR2 FQGNSA. Here the CDR3 DNA reads TGTGCCAGCAGCTTATGGGGAAGCAATCAGCCCCAGCATTTT. This translates into CASSLWGSNQPQHF.

This clonotype appeared many times. V usage is TRBV6-5 and J usage is TRBJ2-7; 8 bases line up with TRBD1. Germline V gene data show CDR1 as MNHEY and CDR2 as SVGAGI. V was clipped by 7 bases and J by 0 bases; unmatched bases: 5. The CDR3 runs to 14 residues. The CDR3 loop is CASTSRGPSYEQYF. The DNA for the CDR3 is TGTGCCAGCACTTCCAGGGGGCCCTCCTACGAGCAGTACTTC.

This clonotype was counted many times. The rearrangement uses TRBV20-1 and TRBJ1-5; D possibly corresponds to TRBD1 (5 bases). The CDR3 has 12 residues. In germline, CDR1 is DFQATT, CDR2 SNEGSKA (reference sequence). The V end was cut by 6 bases, the J end by 12 bases, with 18 bases between. Written as DNA, the CDR3 is TGCAGTGCCCGCGGACAAAATCCCAGCCAGCATTTT. Translation: CSARGQNPSQHF.

There are a few counts of this clonotype. A much bigger clone sits one base away, suggesting this may be a read error. The chain uses TRBV7-2 and TRBJ1-1; tentative D call: TRBD1 (6 bases). Germline V lookup: CDR1 SGHTA, CDR2 FQGNSA. The CDR3 contains 14 residues. The CDR3 DNA reads as TGTGCCAGCAGCCCGTCAGGGTGGGACACTGAAGCTTACTTT. Its protein is CASSPSGWDTEAYF.

CDR3 DNA: TGCAGCGTTGGGAGCGGACCCCTCGGTGGTTCGCAGTATTTT. It encodes CSVGSGPLGGSQYF. V usage is TRBV29-1 and J usage is TRBJ2-3, with a weak D call TRBD2 (5 bases). The V gene lost 4 bases and the J gene lost 10 bases, with 21 bases spanning the gap. The V gene's germline CDR1 is SQVTM and CDR2 ANQGSEA. The CDR3 has 14 residues.

This chain uses TRBV6-4 with TRBJ2-5; D call uncertain. The germline gives CDR1 MRHNA, CDR2 SNTAGT. This CDR3 has 13 residues. V lost 4 bases to trimming and J lost 1 base, with 7 bases between them. The CDR3 loop reads CASSGQPQETQYF. The DNA for the CDR3 is TGTGCCAGCAGTGGACAACCCCAAGAGACCCAGTACTTC.

The sample holds a few counts of this clonotype. CDR3 sequence: CASSLLPSDQPQHF. The CDR3 region has the DNA TGTGCCAGCAGTTTACTTCCGTCGGATCAGCCCCAGCATTTT. This rearrangement joins TRBV12-3 or TRBV12-4 to TRBJ1-5; D remains unclear. Deletions cut 2 bases from V and 5 bases from J, with 10 bases between. The CDR3 has 14 amino acids.

The chain is built from TRBV5-5 and TRBJ1-6, with unresolved D. V shed 4 bases and J shed 9 bases, with 17 bases lying between them. The CDR3 length is 15 residues. Germline CDR1 SGHKS, CDR2 YYEKEE (reference sequence). CDR3 sequence (DNA): TGTGCCAGCAGCCCGGGCCCGGGAACGAGTTCACCCCTCCACTTT. This codes for CASSPGPGTSSPLHF.

This clonotype was seen a handful of times. V is TRBV20-1 and J is TRBJ1-5; D is perhaps TRBD1 (5 bases). CDR3 size: 15 residues. Germline-derived CDR1 and CDR2 are DFQATT and SNEGSKA (reference sequence). The V gene lost 6 bases and the J gene lost 2 bases, with 17 bases spanning the gap. CDR3 loop: CSALSDSRGNQPQHF. The CDR3 coding sequence is TGCAGTGCCCTAAGCGACAGTAGGGGCAATCAGCCCCAGCATTTT.